A single sample is the source of the 25 T cell receptor beta chains below, sequenced in a study of blood T cell repertoires in COVID-19. Measured with immunoSEQ multiplex PCR; TCRdb has only the in-frame clones, and not every one. Here the sample spans roughly 200,000 clones, more than 65% being singletons. The sample comprised peripheral blood. These TCRs come from a man in his forties or fifties with active or convalescent COVID-19.

The CDR3 nucleotides read TGCGCCAGCACCCGGACTAGCGGCCAAGAGACCCAGTACTTC. Protein sequence: CASTRTSGQETQYF. This sequence joins TRBV10-1 and TRBJ2-5, with TRBD2 identical over 10 bases. The CDR3 contains 14 residues. In germline, CDR1 is WNHNN, CDR2 SYGVQD (reference sequence). Losses at the gene ends were 7 bases for V and 1 base for J; bases not matched to a gene: 3.

This chain uses TRBV5-4 with TRBJ2-1; TRBD2 is a possible D gene (6 bases). Between the trimmed V and J ends, which lost 5 bases and 8 bases, there was a span of 14 bases. The CDR3 has 13 residues. Germline V gives CDR1 SGHNT, CDR2 YYREEE (reference sequence). CDR3 residues: CASSHSSADEQFF. The CDR3 region has the DNA TGTGCCAGCAGTCATTCTAGCGCGGATGAGCAGTTCTTC.

CDR3 loop: CASSEGRVPLNTEAFF. DNA of the CDR3: TGTGCCAGCAGTGAAGGCAGGGTGCCTTTGAACACTGAAGCTTTCTTT. The genes are TRBV2 and TRBJ1-1; perhaps TRBD1 as D (5 bases). CDR1 and CDR2 (germline): SNHLY, FYNNEI. This CDR3 has 16 amino acids. Deletions cut 1 base from V and 0 bases from J, with 12 bases between.

This chain connects TRBV10-3 to TRBJ1-1; 8 positions match TRBD1. CDR1 is ENHRY and CDR2 is SYGVKD in the germline V gene. The J segment lost 6 bases and the V segment lost 6 bases, leaving 9 bases of the junction unmatched. This CDR3 comprises 14 residues. CDR3 DNA: TGTGCCATCAGCCCACAGGGGGGTCTCCCTGAAGCTTTCTTT. This sequence encodes CAISPQGGLPEAFF.

The chain couples TRBV7-2 to TRBJ2-3, with 14 bases fitting TRBD2. The CDR3 runs 18 residues. Losses at the gene ends were 3 bases for V and 5 bases for J; bases not matched to a gene: 10. Germline V gene lookup returns CDR1 SGHTA and CDR2 FQGNSA. CDR3 DNA: TGTGCCAGCAGCTTGACGGGACTAGCGGGGGCCATTGGAGATACGCAGTATTTT. As protein: CASSLTGLAGAIGDTQYF.

The chain couples TRBV7-6 to TRBJ2-7; 10 bases agree with TRBD1. The CDR3 is 15 amino acids. Losses at the gene ends were 5 bases for V and 0 bases for J; bases not matched to a gene: 4. The V gene's germline CDR1 is SGHVS and CDR2 FNYEAQ. The CDR3 loop reads CASSSGTGVSYEQYF. The DNA for the CDR3 is TGTGCCAGCAGCAGCGGGACAGGGGTCTCCTACGAGCAGTACTTC.

The rearrangement uses TRBV5-1 and TRBJ2-1, with TRBD1 matching over 9 bases. Per the germline V gene, CDR1 is SGHRS and CDR2 is YFSETQ. The CDR3 has 15 amino acids. Trimming at V came to 3 bases and at J to 5 bases, leaving 6 bases not matched to a gene. The CDR3: CASSYRTGENNEQFF. The DNA for the CDR3 is TGCGCCAGCAGCTACCGGACAGGGGAGAACAATGAGCAGTTCTTC.

V gene TRBV4-1 combines with J gene TRBJ1-2, with 9 nucleotides matching TRBD1. Per the germline V gene, CDR1 is MGHRA and CDR2 is YSYEKL. V gave up 4 bases and J gave up 6 bases; unmatched junction bases: 12. The CDR3 is made up of 16 amino acids. CDR3: CASSPSGTGSGDGYTF. The CDR3 DNA reads TGCGCCAGCAGCCCGTCCGGGACAGGGTCTGGGGATGGCTACACCTTC.

The rearrangement uses TRBV6-5 and TRBJ2-2, with TRBD2 matching 12 bases. Germline CDR1 is MNHEY and CDR2 is SVGAGI. J lost 5 bases, V lost 7 bases, and 5 bases had no gene match. CDR3 size: 15 residues. CDR3 bases: TGTGCCAGCATGGCAGGACTAGCGGGGACCGGGGAGCTGTTTTTT. Translation: CASMAGLAGTGELFF.

The chain has TRBV4-2 and TRBJ2-7; no reliable D call. Germline loops: CDR1 LGHNA, CDR2 YNFKEQ. This CDR3 has 13 residues. V was trimmed by 0 bases and J by 6 bases, leaving 9 bases between them. The CDR3, as DNA: TGTGCCAGCAGCCAAGACGGGTTCACCGAGCAGTACTTC. Translating it yields CASSQDGFTEQYF.

V is TRBV5-1 and J is TRBJ1-1; TRBD1 agrees at 11 bases. The germline V gene encodes CDR1 SGHRS and CDR2 YFSETQ. CDR3 size: 16 residues. J was trimmed by 7 bases and V by 4 bases; bases with no gene match: 12. CDR3 in amino acids: CASSGRTGGASNEAFF. The CDR3 DNA is TGCGCCAGCAGCGGTCGGACAGGGGGCGCTTCCAATGAAGCTTTCTTT.

The V call is TRBV18, the J call TRBJ1-1; 7 positions match TRBD1. This CDR3 spans 15 amino acids. V dropped 3 bases and J dropped 1; count of bases not matched to a gene: 5. In germline, CDR1 is KGHSH, CDR2 LQKENI. The CDR3 is CASSPSGGWNTEAFF. The CDR3 DNA sequence: TGTGCCAGCTCACCCTCAGGGGGGTGGAACACTGAAGCTTTCTTT.

V gene TRBV6-5 combines with J gene TRBJ1-3, with D possibly being TRBD1 (6 bases). This CDR3 comprises 15 residues. Germline CDR1 is MNHEY and CDR2 is SVGAGI. V lost 6 bases to trimming and J lost 4 bases, with 16 bases between them. The CDR3: CASRPPGAGGNTIYF. The CDR3 nucleotides read TGTGCCAGCAGACCCCCAGGGGCGGGCGGAAACACCATATATTTT.

The chain couples TRBV6-5 to TRBJ2-7, with 9 bases aligning to TRBD1. The CDR3 totals 13 residues. V trimming: 11 bases; J trimming: 5 bases; junction bases outside the gene matches: 10. Per the germline V gene, CDR1 is MNHEY and CDR2 is SVGAGI. The CDR3 here is CAVGTGGWDEQYF. DNA for the CDR3: TGTGCCGTTGGAACAGGGGGCTGGGACGAGCAGTACTTC.

The chain recombines TRBV28 with TRBJ1-2, with 9 bases matching TRBD1. Germline lookup yields CDR1 MDHEN and CDR2 SYDVKM. After removal of 6 bases from V and 2 bases from J, the junction contained 4 bases not matched to a gene. This CDR3 contains 14 residues. The CDR3 here is CASRLQGANYGYTF. CDR3 nucleotide sequence: TGTGCCAGCAGATTACAGGGGGCGAACTATGGCTACACCTTC.

The chain carries TRBV20-1 and TRBJ2-3, with a tentative D call TRBD2 (6 bases). Per the germline V gene, CDR1 is DFQATT and CDR2 is SNEGSKA (reference sequence). V shed 3 bases and J shed 2 bases, with 27 bases lying between them. The CDR3 has 19 amino acids. CDR3 amino acids: CSASSREKLPRADTDTQYF. CDR3 coding DNA: TGCAGTGCTAGTTCCCGGGAGAAACTCCCGAGGGCGGACACAGATACGCAGTATTTT.

V gene TRBV5-6 combines with J gene TRBJ2-2; D uncertain. V was pared by 3 bases and J by 1 base, with 10 bases between. The CDR3 is 15 amino acids. Germline assignment: CDR1 SGHDT and CDR2 YYEEEE. Here the CDR3 reads CASSSTPQNTGELFF. The CDR3 region has the DNA TGTGCCAGCAGCTCCACCCCACAGAACACCGGGGAGCTGTTTTTT. Based on the CDR3 plus reference TRBV5-6 and TRBJ2-2, the full variable domain is DAGVTQSPTHLIKTRGQQVTLRCSPKSGHDTVSWYQQALGQGPQFIFQYYEEEERQRGNFPDRFSGHQFPNYSSELNVNALLLGDSALYLCASSSTPQNTGELFFGEGSRLTVL.

The chain is built from TRBV2 and TRBJ1-4; D unclear. From germline, CDR1 is SNHLY and CDR2 FYNNEI. This CDR3 region has 12 residues. The V gene lost 6 bases and the J gene lost 6 bases, with 8 bases spanning the gap. The CDR3 loop reads CASRPSHEKLFF. In DNA, the CDR3 is TGTGCCAGCAGGCCAAGCCATGAAAAACTGTTTTTT. The full variable domain, in which reference TRBV2 and TRBJ1-4 provide the parts outside the CDR3, is EPEVTQTPSHQVTQMGQEVILRCVPISNHLYFYWYRQILGQKVEFLVSFYNNEISEKSEIFDDQFSVERPDGSNFTLKIRSTKLEDSAMYFCASRPSHEKLFFGSGTQLSVL.

The sample holds one count of this clone. The chain has TRBV28 and TRBJ2-7, with a tentative D call TRBD2 (6 bases). The CDR3 is 15 amino acids. With 6 bases removed from V and 6 bases from J, the gap between germline ends came to 21 bases. Germline-derived CDR1 and CDR2 are MDHEN and SYDVKM. The CDR3 spells CASSPGAGNMGEQYF. Written as DNA, the CDR3 is TGTGCCAGCAGCCCCGGGGCGGGGAATATGGGCGAGCAGTACTTC.

The genes are TRBV7-7 and TRBJ2-7, with a tentative D call TRBD1 (6 bases). This CDR3 comprises 15 residues. V was clipped by 1 base and J by 4 bases, with 14 bases between them. Germline CDR1 SSHAT, CDR2 FNYEAQ (reference sequence). For the CDR3, the DNA is TGTGCCAGCAGCTTAGACAGGGTTCGATCGTACGAGCAGTACTTC. Translated, it gives CASSLDRVRSYEQYF.

The DNA of the CDR3 is TGTGCCAGTAGTACCGGACAGGCCACGAGGGAAAATGAAAAACTGTTTTTT. This encodes CASSTGQATRENEKLFF. This chain links TRBV19 with TRBJ1-4, with 7 bases identical to TRBD1. The V gene's germline CDR1 is LNHDA and CDR2 SQIVND (reference sequence). Trimming removed 4 bases from V and 5 bases from J; junction bases left unmatched: 13. There are 17 residues in the CDR3.

This clone turned up a few times. This chain connects TRBV5-4 to TRBJ1-1; D unresolved. V gave up 5 bases and J gave up 0 bases, with 5 bases separating them. The CDR3 is 12 residues long. Looked up from germline, CDR1 is SGHNT and CDR2 is YYREEE (reference sequence). The CDR3 protein is CASSGVNTEAFF. The CDR3 DNA sequence: TGTGCCAGCAGTGGAGTGAACACTGAAGCTTTCTTT.

The chain joins TRBV11-3 to TRBJ2-3; D call uncertain. CDR1 and CDR2 (germline): SGHNT, YENEEA. V was clipped by 1 base and J by 0 bases, with 5 bases between them. The CDR3 has 14 amino acids. CDR3 nucleotide sequence: TGTGCCAGCAGCTTAGGGGCAAGCACAGATACGCAGTATTTT. It is translated as CASSLGASTDTQYF.

This clone was recorded once. This same CDR3 is encoded by further DNA sequences in the sample. The genes are TRBV9 and TRBJ1-3; D call uncertain. Germline CDR1 SGDLS, CDR2 YYNGEE. V lost 0 bases and J lost 4, with 8 bases in between. The CDR3 totals 14 residues. The CDR3 nucleotides read TGTGCCAGCAGCGTAGGAGGGATAGGAAACACCATATATTTT. Translated, it gives CASSVGGIGNTIYF.

The rearrangement joins TRBV29-1 to TRBJ2-5; perhaps TRBD1 as D (6 bases). The CDR3 consists of 14 residues. CDR1 is SQVTM, CDR2 ANQGSEA, per germline. The V end was cut by 7 bases, the J end by 4 bases, with 19 bases between. CDR3 amino acids: CSAKQGLQGETQYF. The CDR3 DNA sequence: TGCAGCGCCAAACAGGGATTGCAGGGAGAGACCCAGTACTTC.